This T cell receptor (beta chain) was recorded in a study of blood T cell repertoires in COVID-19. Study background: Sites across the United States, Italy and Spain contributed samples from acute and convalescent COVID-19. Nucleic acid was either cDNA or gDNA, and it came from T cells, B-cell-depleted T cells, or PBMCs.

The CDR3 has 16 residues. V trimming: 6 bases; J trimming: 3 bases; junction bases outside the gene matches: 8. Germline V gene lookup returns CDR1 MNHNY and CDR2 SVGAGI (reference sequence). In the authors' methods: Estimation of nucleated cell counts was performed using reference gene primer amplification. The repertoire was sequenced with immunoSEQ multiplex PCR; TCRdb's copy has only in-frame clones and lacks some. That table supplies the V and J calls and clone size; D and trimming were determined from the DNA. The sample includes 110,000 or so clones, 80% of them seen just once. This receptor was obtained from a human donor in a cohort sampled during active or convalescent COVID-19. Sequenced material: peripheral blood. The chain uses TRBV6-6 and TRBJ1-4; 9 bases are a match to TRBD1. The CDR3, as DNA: TGTGCCAGCAGGTCCGGGACAGGGACTGCTAATGAAAAACTGTTTTTT. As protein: CASRSGTGTANEKLFF.